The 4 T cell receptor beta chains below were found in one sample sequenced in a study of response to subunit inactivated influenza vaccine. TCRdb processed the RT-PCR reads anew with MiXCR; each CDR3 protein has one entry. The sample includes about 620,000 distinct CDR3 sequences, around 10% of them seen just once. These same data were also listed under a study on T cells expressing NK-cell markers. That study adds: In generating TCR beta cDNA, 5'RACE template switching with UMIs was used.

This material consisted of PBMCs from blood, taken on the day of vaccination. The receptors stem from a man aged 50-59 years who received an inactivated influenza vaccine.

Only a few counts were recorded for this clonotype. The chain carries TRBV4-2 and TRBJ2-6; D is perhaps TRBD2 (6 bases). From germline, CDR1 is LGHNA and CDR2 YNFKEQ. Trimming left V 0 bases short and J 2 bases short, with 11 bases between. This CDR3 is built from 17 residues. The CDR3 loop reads CASSQEWRGPGANVLTF. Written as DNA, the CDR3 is TGTGCCAGCAGCCAAGAGTGGAGGGGTCCTGGGGCCAACGTCCTGACTTTC.

As DNA, the CDR3 is TGCGCCAGCAGCCAAGTGCTCTGCGAGACCCAGTACTTC. Translating gives CASSQVLCETQYF. V is TRBV4-3 and J is TRBJ2-5; D ambiguous. The length of the CDR3 is 13 residues. The V gene lost 1 base and the J gene lost 5 bases, with 8 bases spanning the gap. Germline lookup yields CDR1 LGHNA and CDR2 YSLEER.

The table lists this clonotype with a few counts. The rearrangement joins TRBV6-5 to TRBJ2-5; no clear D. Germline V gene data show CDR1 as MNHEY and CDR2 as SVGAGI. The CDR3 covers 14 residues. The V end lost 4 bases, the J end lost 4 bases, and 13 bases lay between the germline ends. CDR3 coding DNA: TGTGCCAGCAGTTCCATTACGTCGGGAGAGACCCAGTACTTC. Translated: CASSSITSGETQYF.

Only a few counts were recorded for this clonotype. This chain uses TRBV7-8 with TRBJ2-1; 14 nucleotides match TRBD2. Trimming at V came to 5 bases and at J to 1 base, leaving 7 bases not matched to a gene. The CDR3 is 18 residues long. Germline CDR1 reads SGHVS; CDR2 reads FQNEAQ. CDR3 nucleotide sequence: TGTGCCAGCAGCACCCGTGGACTAGCGGGGGGATCCTACAATGAGCAGTTCTTC. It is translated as CASSTRGLAGGSYNEQFF.